This T cell receptor beta chain appears in the sequencing data of a study of chemoradiotherapy in HPV16-positive cancers. Study background: A couple of HPV16-positive patients' cells yielded candidate HPV-specific clones and common motifs.

Libraries were prepared by immunoSEQ multiplex PCR; TCRdb keeps only in-frame clonotypes and omits some of them. The table has under 1,500 clones, about four fifths seen once. Repertoires were sampled repeatedly during chemoradiotherapy. Regarding the study as a whole: HPV-responsive T-cell expansion during chemoradiotherapy was linked to improved recurrence-free survival in HPV16-positive patients. During treatment, candidate HPV-specific clones and E7-related motifs expanded in tumor.

In its sample, this clone was seen a few times. Its antigen is still unknown. Germline CDR1 SGHRS, CDR2 YFSETQ. V was shortened by 4 bases and J by 5 bases, with 12 bases between the two germline ends. The CDR3 consists of 13 residues. The receptor's source is a human donor with HPV-associated anogenital cancer. V is TRBV5-1 and J is TRBJ2-5; D possibly corresponds to TRBD2 (5 bases). The material sequenced was tumor tissue, taken from a patient who underwent chemoradiotherapy. This CDR3 is CASSHTGEETQYF. CDR3 nucleotide sequence: TGCGCCAGCAGCCACACTGGGGAGGAGACCCAGTACTTC.